This TCR beta chain derives from a study of T cell clones after liver transplantation. The study, taken as a whole, reports: In two subjects, few donor cells limited the measurable donor-reactive repertoire.

Libraries were prepared by immunoSEQ multiplex PCR; TCRdb keeps only in-frame clonotypes and omits some of them. The sample lists roughly 73,000 clones; about 80% were seen once. CDR1 LGHNA and CDR2 YSLEER come from the germline V gene. The ends lost 0 bases at V and 6 bases at J; junction bases unmatched: 8. This CDR3 region has 17 residues. Unstimulated PBMCs were sorted into CD3+CD4+ and CD3+CD8+ populations. This clone has a single count. Antigen specificity is unknown. This specimen was CD4+ T cells from blood, taken before liver transplant. V usage is TRBV4-3 and J usage is TRBJ2-2, with TRBD1 matching over 9 bases. This receptor was identified in a human donor who received a liver transplant. CDR3 nucleotides: TGCGCCAGCAGCCAAGATGGGGGACAGGGTTGGGCCGGGGAGCTGTTTTTT. Protein sequence: CASSQDGGQGWAGELFF.